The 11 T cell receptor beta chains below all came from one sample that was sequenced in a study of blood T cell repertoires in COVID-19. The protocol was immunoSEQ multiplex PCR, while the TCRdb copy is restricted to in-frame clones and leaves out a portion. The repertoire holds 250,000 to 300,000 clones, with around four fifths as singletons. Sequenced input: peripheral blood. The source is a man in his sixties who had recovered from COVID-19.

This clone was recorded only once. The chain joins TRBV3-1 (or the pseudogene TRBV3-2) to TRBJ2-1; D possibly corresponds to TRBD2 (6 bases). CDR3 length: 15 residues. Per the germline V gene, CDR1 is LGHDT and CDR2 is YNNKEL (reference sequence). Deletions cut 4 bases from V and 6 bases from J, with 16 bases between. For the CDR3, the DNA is TGTGCCAGCAGCCCCCACAGACTAGAAGGCAATGAGCAGTTCTTC. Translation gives CASSPHRLEGNEQFF.

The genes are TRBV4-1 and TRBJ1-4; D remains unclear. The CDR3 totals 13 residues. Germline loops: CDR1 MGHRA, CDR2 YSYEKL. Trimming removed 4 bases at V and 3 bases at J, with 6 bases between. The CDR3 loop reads CASSPGSNEKLFF. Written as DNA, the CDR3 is TGCGCCAGCAGCCCCGGTTCTAATGAAAAACTGTTTTTT.

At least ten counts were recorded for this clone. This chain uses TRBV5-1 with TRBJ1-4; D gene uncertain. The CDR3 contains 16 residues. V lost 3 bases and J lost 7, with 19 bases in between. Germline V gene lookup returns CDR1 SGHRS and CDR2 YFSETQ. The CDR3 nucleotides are TGCGCCAGCAGCTCTGGAGGCAAGGAGGGTGGTGAAAAACTGTTTTTT. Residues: CASSSGGKEGGEKLFF.

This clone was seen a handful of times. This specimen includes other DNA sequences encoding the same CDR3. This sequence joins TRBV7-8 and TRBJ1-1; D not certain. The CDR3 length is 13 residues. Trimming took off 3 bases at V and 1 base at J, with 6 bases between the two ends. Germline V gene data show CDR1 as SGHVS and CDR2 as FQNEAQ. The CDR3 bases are TGTGCCAGCAGCTTGACGGGGAACACTGAAGCTTTCTTT. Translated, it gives CASSLTGNTEAFF.

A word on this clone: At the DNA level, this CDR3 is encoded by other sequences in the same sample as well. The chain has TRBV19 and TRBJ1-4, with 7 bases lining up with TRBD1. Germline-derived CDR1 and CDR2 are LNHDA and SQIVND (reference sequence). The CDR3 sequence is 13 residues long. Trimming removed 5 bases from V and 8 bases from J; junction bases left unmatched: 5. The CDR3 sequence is CASSLGQYEKLFF. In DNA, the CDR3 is TGTGCCAGTAGTCTGGGACAGTACGAAAAACTGTTTTTT.

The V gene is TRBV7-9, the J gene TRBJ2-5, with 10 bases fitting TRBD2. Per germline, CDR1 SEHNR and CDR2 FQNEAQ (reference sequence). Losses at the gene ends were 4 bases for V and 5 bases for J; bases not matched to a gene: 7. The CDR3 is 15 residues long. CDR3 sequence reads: CASSSLAGERETQYF. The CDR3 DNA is TGTGCCAGCAGCTCTCTAGCGGGAGAGAGGGAGACCCAGTACTTC.

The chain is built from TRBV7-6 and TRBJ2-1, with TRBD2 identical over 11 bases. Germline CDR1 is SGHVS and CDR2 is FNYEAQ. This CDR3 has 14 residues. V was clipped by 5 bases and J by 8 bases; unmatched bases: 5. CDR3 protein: CASSPGLAVDEQFF. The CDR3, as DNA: TGTGCCAGCAGCCCGGGACTAGCGGTGGATGAGCAGTTCTTC.

The CDR3 nucleotides read TGCGCCAGCAGCTTATGGCAGGGGGTCTCCTACGAGCAGTACTTC. Translating gives CASSLWQGVSYEQYF. This sequence joins TRBV5-1 and TRBJ2-7, with TRBD1 identical over 7 bases. This CDR3 has 15 residues. Germline CDR1 SGHRS, CDR2 YFSETQ. J lost 0 bases, V lost 2 bases, and 5 bases had no gene match.

This CDR3 is CASMLSHLSYEQYF. The CDR3 bases are TGTGCCAGCATGCTTAGTCACCTCTCCTACGAGCAGTACTTC. The gene calls are TRBV2 and TRBJ2-7; D call uncertain. The ends were cut back, 7 bases at V and 0 bases at J, with 13 bases in the middle. The CDR3 is 14 amino acids. CDR1 SNHLY and CDR2 FYNNEI come from the germline V gene. Supplemented by reference TRBV2 and TRBJ2-7, the full variable domain reads EPEVTQTPSHQVTQMGQEVILRCVPISNHLYFYWYRQILGQKVEFLVSFYNNEISEKSEIFDDQFSVERPDGSNFTLKIRSTKLEDSAMYFCASMLSHLSYEQYFGPGTRLTVT.

CDR3 coding DNA: TGTGCCAGCAGCCACAGACGGGAGATTAATGAAAAACTGTTTTTT. Translating gives CASSHRREINEKLFF. The J gene is TRBJ1-4, the V gene TRBV6-5; no clear D gene. Trimming removed 6 bases from V and 4 bases from J, with 15 bases in between. In germline, CDR1 is MNHEY, CDR2 SVGAGI. The CDR3 contains 15 residues.

CDR3 nucleotide sequence: TGTGCCAGCTCACCCCGACAGGGGGCAAGTTCGCACGAGCAGTACTTC. Protein: CASSPRQGASSHEQYF. The V call is TRBV18, the J call TRBJ2-7, with 10 bases that match TRBD1. There are 16 residues in the CDR3. Germline CDR1 and CDR2: KGHSH and LQKENI. With V trimmed by 3 bases and J by 5 bases, 10 bases remained unmatched.